This entry lists 19 T cell receptor beta chains sequenced from one sample in a study of early stage breast cancer tumors (TCRdb year 2017). Library preparation was by the immunoSEQ multiplex PCR assay. Sourced from immuneACCESS, this table was stored by TCRdb with only in-frame sequences that have V and J called. A share of the clones is absent; for the studies checked, an unresolved V gene accounts for under half, and the remainder has no known explanation. Counted in this sample were roughly 60,000 clones; more than 60% of them appeared once. Around 3.2% of the sample is held by the ten biggest clonotypes. Sequencing was performed on blood. The source of these receptors is a person in their thirties with breast cancer.

V gene TRBV4-1 combines with J gene TRBJ2-1; 14 bases match TRBD2. Losses at the gene ends were 0 bases for V and 3 bases for J; bases not matched to a gene: 10. This CDR3 is built from 20 residues. Germline loops: CDR1 MGHRA, CDR2 YSYEKL. For the CDR3, the DNA is TGCGCCAGCAGCCAAGAAAGGCCTAGACTAGCGGGAGGGAACTACAATGAGCAGTTCTTC. Protein sequence: CASSQERPRLAGGNYNEQFF.

About this clone: Other DNA sequences from this sample encode an identical CDR3 as well. The chain links TRBV27 to TRBJ1-4, with D unresolved. Germline V gene data show CDR1 as MNHEY and CDR2 as SMNVEV (reference sequence). The length of the CDR3 is 14 residues. V lost 2 bases, J lost 2 bases, and 6 bases lay in between. The CDR3 DNA sequence: TGTGCCAGCAGTTTACAAGGGACTAATGAAAAACTGTTTTTT. Protein product: CASSLQGTNEKLFF.

The chain is built from TRBV19 and TRBJ1-1, with unresolved D. This CDR3 is 10 amino acids long. V was cut by 5 bases and J by 9 bases, with 7 bases left in between. The germline CDR1 and CDR2 sequences are LNHDA and SQIVND (reference sequence). DNA of the CDR3: TGTGCCAGTAGTGGTGTGAAAGCTTTCTTT. Its protein is CASSGVKAFF.

The rearrangement links TRBV30 to TRBJ2-1; 13 bases are shared with TRBD2. This CDR3 has 15 residues. From germline, CDR1 is GTSNPN and CDR2 SVGIG (reference sequence). J was trimmed by 6 bases and V by 1 base; bases with no gene match: 3. This chain's CDR3 is CAWSGTSGSFNEQFF. For the CDR3, the DNA is TGTGCCTGGAGTGGGACTAGCGGGAGTTTCAATGAGCAGTTCTTC.

This sequence joins TRBV5-1 and TRBJ2-3; D unresolved. Trimming stripped 0 bases from V and 0 bases from J, with 5 bases between. The CDR3 runs to 14 residues. Looked up from germline, CDR1 is SGHRS and CDR2 is YFSETQ. CDR3 loop: CASSLAWSTDTQYF. The CDR3 bases are TGCGCCAGCAGCTTGGCATGGAGCACAGATACGCAGTATTTT.

V gene TRBV5-1 combines with J gene TRBJ1-4; D unresolved. V was pared by 0 bases and J by 8 bases, with 11 bases between. In germline, CDR1 is SGHRS, CDR2 YFSETQ. The CDR3 runs to 14 residues. CDR3 coding DNA: TGCGCCAGCAGCTTGGGACAAGGCCACGAAAAACTGTTTTTT. Translating it yields CASSLGQGHEKLFF.

This clone has a handful of counts. The chain carries TRBV18 and TRBJ1-5, with a tentative D call TRBD1 (6 bases). Trimming pared 0 bases from V and 7 bases from J, leaving 10 bases between. Germline V gene lookup returns CDR1 KGHSH and CDR2 LQKENI. The CDR3 sequence is 14 residues long. The CDR3 region has the DNA TGTGCCAGCTCACCACCGGGGGGCAGCCAGCCCCAGCATTTT. This translates into CASSPPGGSQPQHF.

The V call is TRBV20-1, the J call TRBJ1-2, with a weak D call TRBD1 (5 bases). The CDR3 spans 10 residues. Trimming removed 6 bases from V and 8 bases from J, with 10 bases in between. CDR1 DFQATT and CDR2 SNEGSKA come from the germline V gene (reference sequence). The chain's CDR3 is CSAGTPGYTF. CDR3 DNA sequence: TGCAGTGCCGGGACCCCGGGCTACACCTTC.

The V gene is TRBV25-1, the J gene TRBJ2-5, with 9 bases fitting TRBD1. Germline V gives CDR1 MGHDK, CDR2 SYGVNS. Losses at the gene ends were 2 bases for V and 1 base for J; bases not matched to a gene: 5. CDR3 size: 16 residues. DNA of the CDR3: TGTGCCAGCAGTGAAGGGGACAGGGCCTTCCAAGAGACCCAGTACTTC. This translates into CASSEGDRAFQETQYF. Full variable domain (rest looked up from reference TRBV25-1 and TRBJ2-5): EADIYQTPRYLVIGTGKKITLECSQTMGHDKMYWYQQDPGMELHLIHYSYGVNSTEKGDLSSESTVSRIRTEHFPLTLESARPSHTSQYLCASSEGDRAFQETQYFGPGTRLLVL.

The genes are TRBV30 and TRBJ2-6; tentatively, D is TRBD2 (6 bases). Trimming took 3 bases from V and 2 from J, leaving 14 bases between them. The CDR3 consists of 16 residues. CDR1 and CDR2 (germline): GTSNPN, SVGIG (reference sequence). The CDR3: CAWSRLVLAGANVLTF. For the CDR3, the DNA is TGTGCCTGGAGCCGACTAGTGCTGGCTGGGGCCAACGTCCTGACTTTC. Full variable domain (missing parts from reference TRBV30 and TRBJ2-6): SQTIHQWPATLVQPVGSPLSLECTVEGTSNPNLYWYRQAAGRGLQLLFYSVGIGQISSEVPQNLSASRPQDRQFILSSKKLLLSDSGFYLCAWSRLVLAGANVLTFGAGSRLTVL.

This clone was recorded a few times. The chain has TRBV13 and TRBJ1-1; D ambiguous. The V gene lost 4 bases and the J gene lost 8 bases, with 8 bases spanning the gap. The CDR3 sequence is 11 residues long. Germline V CDR1 and CDR2: PRHDT, FYEKMQ (reference sequence). The CDR3 reads CASSYAGEAFF. The CDR3 DNA is TGTGCCAGCAGCTATGCGGGGGAAGCTTTCTTT.

The chain recombines TRBV7-9 with TRBJ2-3, with 9 positions matching TRBD2. The germline gives CDR1 SEHNR, CDR2 FQNEAQ (reference sequence). CDR3 length: 17 amino acids. J lost 0 bases, V lost 4 bases, and 8 bases had no gene match. In DNA, the CDR3 is TGTGCCAGCAGCTCGGGAAGGACTAGCGCGAGCACAGATACGCAGTATTTT. It is translated as CASSSGRTSASTDTQYF.

The chain uses TRBV11-2 and TRBJ2-1; 7 bases fit TRBD2. The CDR3 is 14 amino acids. The V gene's germline CDR1 is SGHAT and CDR2 FQNNGV. After removal of 5 bases from V and 8 bases from J, the junction contained 9 bases not matched to a gene. The CDR3 loop reads CASSVTGTTYEQFF. The CDR3 bases are TGTGCCAGCAGCGTAACCGGGACTACCTATGAGCAGTTCTTC.

This chain uses TRBV10-3 with TRBJ1-1, with TRBD1 identical over 7 bases. The CDR3 covers 14 residues. V was pared by 7 bases and J by 0 bases, with 5 bases of the junction left unmatched. CDR1 and CDR2 (germline): ENHRY, SYGVKD. Written as DNA, the CDR3 is TGTGCCATCACCAAGGGGGCTCTGAACACTGAAGCTTTCTTT. Protein sequence: CAITKGALNTEAFF.

In this sample, this clone turned up once. The genes are TRBV6-5 and TRBJ2-7, with D tentatively TRBD1 (5 bases). Trimming pared 5 bases from V and 6 bases from J, leaving 14 bases between. Germline V CDR1 and CDR2: MNHEY, SVGAGI. The CDR3 length is 13 residues. In DNA, the CDR3 is TGTGCCAGCAGTGATTACCAGGGCTTCGAGCAGTACTTC. It yields the protein CASSDYQGFEQYF.

V and J are TRBV4-3 and TRBJ2-3; 14 bases are shared with TRBD2. The CDR3 runs 17 residues. CDR1 and CDR2 (germline): LGHNA, YSLEER. The ends lost 1 base at V and 6 bases at J; junction bases unmatched: 6. The CDR3 DNA reads TGCGCCAGCAGCCAAGTCGGGACTAGCGGGGGAGGGGATACGCAGTATTTT. Protein: CASSQVGTSGGGDTQYF.

V is TRBV11-2 and J is TRBJ2-3; 7 positions match TRBD2. CDR1 SGHAT and CDR2 FQNNGV come from the germline V gene. J gave up 0 bases and V 5 bases, and 11 bases lay outside the gene matches. The CDR3 extends over 17 amino acids. DNA of the CDR3: TGTGCCAGCAGCCCCCTCTCTAGCGGCCTTAGCACAGATACGCAGTATTTT. This gives the protein CASSPLSSGLSTDTQYF.

CDR3 bases: TGCGCCAGCAGGCCTACAGGGGGAAACACTGAAGCTTTCTTT. Translating it yields CASRPTGGNTEAFF. V gene TRBV5-1 combines with J gene TRBJ1-1, with TRBD1 matching over 8 bases. Germline assignment: CDR1 SGHRS and CDR2 YFSETQ. The ends lost 5 bases at V and 2 bases at J; junction bases unmatched: 5. The length of the CDR3 is 14 residues.

The chain links TRBV4-2 to TRBJ1-5; possibly TRBD1 for D (5 bases). V dropped 5 bases and J dropped 4 bases, with 18 bases sitting between them. The CDR3 has 16 residues. CDR1 and CDR2 (germline): LGHNA, YNFKEQ. The CDR3: CASSEGSAGVNQPQHF. CDR3 sequence (DNA): TGTGCCAGCAGCGAAGGGAGTGCGGGGGTTAATCAGCCCCAGCATTTT.